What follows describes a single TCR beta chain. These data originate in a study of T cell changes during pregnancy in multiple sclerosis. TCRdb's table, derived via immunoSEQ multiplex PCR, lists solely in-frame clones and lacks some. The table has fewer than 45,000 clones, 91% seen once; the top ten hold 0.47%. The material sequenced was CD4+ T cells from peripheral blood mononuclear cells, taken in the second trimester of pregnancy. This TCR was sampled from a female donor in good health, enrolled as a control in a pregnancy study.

The CDR3 DNA sequence: TGTGCCAGCAGCTTCGACGGACAGACTGAAGCTTTCTTT. Amino acid sequence: CASSFDGQTEAFF. The chain is built from TRBV11-3 and TRBJ1-1; TRBD1 is a possible D gene (6 bases). V lost 3 bases, J lost 5 bases, and 10 bases lay in between. Per the germline V gene, CDR1 is SGHNT and CDR2 is YENEEA. CDR3 length equals 13 residues.